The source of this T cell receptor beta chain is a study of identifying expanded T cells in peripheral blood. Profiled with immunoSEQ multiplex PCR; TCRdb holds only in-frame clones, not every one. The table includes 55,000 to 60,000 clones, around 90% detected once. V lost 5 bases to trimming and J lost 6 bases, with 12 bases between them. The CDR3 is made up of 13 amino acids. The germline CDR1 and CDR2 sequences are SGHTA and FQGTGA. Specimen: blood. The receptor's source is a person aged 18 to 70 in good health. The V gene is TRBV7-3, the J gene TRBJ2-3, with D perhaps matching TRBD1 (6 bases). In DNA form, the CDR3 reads TGTGCCAGCAGCGACATAACAGGGGATACGCAGTATTTT. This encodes CASSDITGDTQYF.